One and the same sample provided the 18 T cell receptor beta chains below, sequenced in a study of shared clonotypes between healthy human individuals. The repertoire was sequenced with immunoSEQ multiplex PCR; TCRdb's copy has only in-frame clones and lacks some. The sample holds approximately 1,500,000 clones, roughly 95% seen once. Sequenced input: naive CD4+ T cells sorted from blood. Subset given: CD45RA+ positively selected. The receptors derive from a man in his thirties or forties in good health.

The chain employs TRBV6-1 and TRBJ2-1; D ambiguous. Germline V CDR1 and CDR2: MNHNS, SASEGT. Trimming took off 1 base at V and 4 bases at J, with 5 bases between the two ends. CDR3 size: 13 residues. CDR3 sequence (DNA): TGTGCCAGCAGTGAAGTAAGGTACAATGAGCAGTTCTTC. Translation gives CASSEVRYNEQFF.

The chain combines TRBV5-4 with TRBJ2-5; TRBD1 agrees at 7 bases. The J segment lost 0 bases and the V segment lost 4 bases, leaving 9 bases of the junction unmatched. Germline V gives CDR1 SGHNT, CDR2 YYREEE (reference sequence). The CDR3 consists of 16 residues. The CDR3 loop is CASSRTGALYQETQYF. CDR3 sequence (DNA): TGTGCCAGCAGCCGGACAGGTGCACTGTACCAAGAGACCCAGTACTTC.

The chain uses TRBV5-6 and TRBJ1-1; 7 bases are a match to TRBD1. Looked up from germline, CDR1 is SGHDT and CDR2 is YYEEEE. Trimming at V came to 3 bases and at J to 0 bases, leaving 2 bases not matched to a gene. The CDR3 has 14 residues. CDR3 amino acids: CASSSQGLNTEAFF. The DNA of the CDR3 is TGTGCCAGCAGCTCACAGGGGCTGAACACTGAAGCTTTCTTT.

The chain recombines TRBV28 with TRBJ1-2; 7 bases line up with TRBD1. The CDR3 sequence is 13 residues long. Germline values: CDR1 MDHEN, CDR2 SYDVKM. Unmatched junction bases numbered 10, after V lost 7 bases and J lost 8 bases. The CDR3 DNA reads as TGTGCCAGCACCGAACAGGGGCTGTACGGCTACACCTTC. This gives the protein CASTEQGLYGYTF.

The chain is built from TRBV9 and TRBJ2-1; D is perhaps TRBD1 (5 bases). V shed 2 bases and J shed 5 bases, with 17 bases lying between them. CDR1 SGDLS and CDR2 YYNGEE come from the germline V gene. The CDR3 extends over 16 amino acids. The CDR3 sequence is CASSVRLGAFDNEQFF. The CDR3 nucleotides are TGTGCCAGCAGCGTCCGATTAGGGGCCTTTGACAATGAGCAGTTCTTC.

The chain uses TRBV7-3 and TRBJ2-1, with D maybe TRBD2 (6 bases). Germline CDR1 is SGHTA and CDR2 is FQGTGA. Trimming removed 2 bases from V and 7 bases from J, with 18 bases in between. The CDR3 sequence is 16 residues long. The CDR3 DNA reads TGTGCCAGCAGCTTAGCACATCCCGGAGGGCCTAATGAGCAGTTCTTC. Translated, it gives CASSLAHPGGPNEQFF.

CDR3 amino acids: CASSQWRSTDTQYF. The CDR3 DNA follows: TGTGCCAGCAGTCAGTGGCGGAGCACAGATACGCAGTATTTT. The genes are TRBV7-2 and TRBJ2-3; no clear D gene. V was pared by 6 bases and J by 0 bases, with 10 bases between. The CDR3 has 14 amino acids. The germline CDR1 and CDR2 sequences are SGHTA and FQGNSA.

This clone was found once. The V call is TRBV4-1, the J call TRBJ2-7; D perhaps matches TRBD2 (6 bases). Germline V gene data show CDR1 as MGHRA and CDR2 as YSYEKL. This CDR3 has 16 residues. Trimming pared 3 bases from V and 0 bases from J, leaving 15 bases between. The CDR3 sequence is CASSHSMAGSSYEQYF. CDR3 bases: TGCGCCAGCAGCCATTCTATGGCGGGGTCCTCCTACGAGCAGTACTTC.

The chain recombines TRBV10-1 with TRBJ1-1; D gene unclear. The CDR3 is 14 amino acids. Germline V lookup: CDR1 WNHNN, CDR2 SYGVQD (reference sequence). V lost 0 bases and J 2 bases, leaving 7 bases between the germline ends. In DNA form, the CDR3 reads TGCGCCAGCAGTGAGTCCCGCGGAAACACTGAAGCTTTCTTT. It yields the protein CASSESRGNTEAFF.

This rearrangement joins TRBV5-8 to TRBJ2-7; D is unclear. The CDR3 consists of 13 residues. Germline-derived CDR1 and CDR2 are SGHTS and YDEGEE. Trimming shortened V by 1 base and J by 1 base, and 6 bases separated the two germline ends. The CDR3 nucleotides are TGTGCCAGCAGCTTGATTGGGTCCTACGAGCAGTACTTC. This gives the protein CASSLIGSYEQYF.

This clone has more than one count but fewer than ten. At one end the junction does not follow the germline gene, possibly because of a read error. The CDR3 here is CASSPTEVGSDLFF. For the CDR3, the DNA is TGTGCTAGCAGCCCTACGGAGGTAGGGTCTGACCTGTTCTTC. This rearrangement joins TRBV7-7 to TRBJ2-1, with D tentatively TRBD2 (5 bases). Germline-derived CDR1 and CDR2 are SSHAT and FNYEAQ (reference sequence). The CDR3 length is 14 residues.

This chain uses TRBV7-2 with TRBJ2-5, with D perhaps being TRBD1 or TRBD2 (7 bases each). This CDR3 contains 14 residues. Germline V gene data show CDR1 as SGHTA and CDR2 as FQGNSA. With 5 bases removed from V and 4 bases from J, the gap between germline ends came to 14 bases. CDR3 in amino acids: CASSPGGGGETQYF. DNA for the CDR3: TGTGCCAGCAGCCCAGGGGGGGGAGGAGAGACCCAGTACTTC.

J is TRBJ1-3 and V is TRBV5-4; D uncertain. Trimming removed 0 bases from V and 0 bases from J, with 13 bases in between. The CDR3 sequence is 17 residues long. Per germline, CDR1 SGHNT and CDR2 YYREEE (reference sequence). The CDR3 reads CASSLEGRTSSGNTIYF. The DNA of the CDR3 is TGTGCCAGCAGCTTGGAGGGCAGAACAAGCTCTGGAAACACCATATATTTT.

The chain carries TRBV9 and TRBJ2-2; D may be TRBD2 (6 bases). CDR1 is SGDLS, CDR2 YYNGEE, per germline. The CDR3 has 13 amino acids. V was trimmed by 7 bases and J by 6 bases, leaving 13 bases between them. The CDR3 here is CASRSGVAGELFF. The CDR3 nucleotides read TGTGCCAGCCGTTCGGGGGTCGCCGGGGAGCTGTTTTTT.

The rearrangement links TRBV5-5 to TRBJ2-1; the match to TRBD1 covers 7 bases. Germline CDR1 and CDR2: SGHKS and YYEKEE (reference sequence). Trimming removed 4 bases from V and 6 bases from J; junction bases left unmatched: 7. This CDR3 is built from 14 residues. DNA for the CDR3: TGTGCCAGCAGCACTGACAGGGCCGGCAATGAGCAGTTCTTC. The encoded protein is CASSTDRAGNEQFF.

The chain carries TRBV28 and TRBJ1-2; D is possibly TRBD1 (5 bases). CDR1 MDHEN and CDR2 SYDVKM come from the germline V gene. There are 15 residues in the CDR3. Trimming took off 6 bases at V and 3 bases at J, with 17 bases between the two ends. CDR3 bases: TGTGCCAGCAGCCTACAACAGGAGCGGGACTATGGCTACACCTTC. Translated, it gives CASSLQQERDYGYTF.

This chain connects TRBV11-2 to TRBJ1-1; D remains unclear. The V gene's germline CDR1 is SGHAT and CDR2 FQNNGV. The V gene lost 8 bases and the J gene lost 7 bases, with 11 bases spanning the gap. This CDR3 has 11 amino acids. The CDR3 DNA reads as TGTGCCAGCGGGGTATGGGTTGAAGCTTTCTTT. Translated: CASGVWVEAFF.

The chain links TRBV5-1 to TRBJ2-1; maybe TRBD2 (5 bases). Germline V gives CDR1 SGHRS, CDR2 YFSETQ. The CDR3 is 14 amino acids. V was shortened by 1 base and J by 12 bases, with 17 bases between the two germline ends. The CDR3 loop reads CASSLFSEEGGQFF. CDR3 in DNA: TGCGCCAGCAGCTTGTTTTCCGAAGAGGGTGGGCAGTTCTTC. The variable domain in full, completed from reference TRBV5-1 and TRBJ2-1, reads KAGVTQTPRYLIKTRGQQVTLSCSPISGHRSVSWYQQTPGQGLQFLFEYFSETQRNKGNFPGRFSGRQFSNSRSEMNVSTLELGDSALYLCASSLFSEEGGQFFGPGTRLTVL.